This entry lists 7 T cell receptor beta chains sequenced from one sample in a study of T cell repertoires in cytomegalovirus infection. Antigen specificity for these receptors is unknown. MiXCR, applied by TCRdb to the reads, yields one record per CDR3 protein. The top ten clones hold 55% to 60% of a sample with 200,000 to 250,000 distinct CDR3 sequences, roughly 34% of them seen once. The material was CD8+ T cells from cultured PBMCs, obtained from culture after CMV antigen stimulation. Source of these receptors: a human donor in good health (CMV status not recorded). Some clones in this sample may be carry-over from other donors' samples.

The rearrangement links TRBV27 to TRBJ2-6; D gene ambiguous. Germline CDR1 reads MNHEY; CDR2 reads SMNVEV (reference sequence). V shed 5 bases and J shed 19 bases, with 21 bases lying between them. This CDR3 has 13 amino acids. This CDR3 is CASSPGGVPSQTF. The CDR3 DNA sequence: TGTGCCAGCAGTCCCGGTGGGGTCCCCTCACAAACTTTC.

The chain combines TRBV30 with TRBJ2-1; 7 bases agree with TRBD2. V lost 3 bases and J lost 3; bases outside the gene matches: 8. Germline CDR1 is GTSNPN and CDR2 is SVGIG (reference sequence). This CDR3 contains 15 residues. The CDR3 here is CAWRGQGGSYNEQFF. CDR3 nucleotide sequence: TGTGCCTGGAGGGGGCAGGGCGGGAGCTACAATGAGCAGTTCTTC.

There are a few counts of this clonotype. The rearrangement uses TRBV7-6 and TRBJ2-1; 10 nucleotides agree with TRBD2. V was pared by 3 bases and J by 1 base, with 3 bases of the junction left unmatched. CDR1 is SGHVS, CDR2 FNYEAQ, per germline. The CDR3 consists of 16 residues. CDR3 sequence reads: CASSFLAGESYNEQFF. The CDR3 DNA follows: TGTGCCAGCAGCTTTCTAGCGGGAGAGTCCTACAATGAGCAGTTCTTC.

The chain links TRBV7-9 to TRBJ2-5; D remains ambiguous. This CDR3 comprises 11 residues. Trimming pared 5 bases from V and 5 bases from J, leaving 6 bases between. Germline CDR1 is SEHNR and CDR2 is FQNEAQ (reference sequence). The CDR3, as DNA: TGTGCCAGCAGCGGCCTGGAGACCCAGTACTTC. Translating it yields CASSGLETQYF.

This clonotype was picked up a small number of times. The chain carries TRBV29-1 and TRBJ1-1; no clear D gene. V dropped 3 bases and J dropped 1 base, with 9 bases sitting between them. CDR1 is SQVTM and CDR2 is ANQGSEA in the germline V gene. The length of the CDR3 is 13 residues. DNA of the CDR3: TGCAGCGTTGATGGAGGCACGAACACTGAAGCTTTCTTT. Translated, it gives CSVDGGTNTEAFF.

The genes are TRBV7-9 and TRBJ2-5; D gene unclear. The V gene lost 1 base and the J gene lost 4 bases, with 10 bases spanning the gap. CDR1 SEHNR and CDR2 FQNEAQ come from the germline V gene (reference sequence). This CDR3 spans 14 amino acids. The CDR3 sequence is CASSLDPGAETQYF. The CDR3 region has the DNA TGTGCCAGCAGCTTAGACCCGGGTGCAGAGACCCAGTACTTC.

This clonotype turned up a few times. The chain recombines TRBV4-2 with TRBJ1-1, with TRBD1 identical over 9 bases. The CDR3 runs 17 residues. Per germline, CDR1 LGHNA and CDR2 YNFKEQ. The J segment lost 0 bases and the V segment lost 5 bases, leaving 10 bases of the junction unmatched. The CDR3 coding sequence is TGTGCCAGCAGCTTCGACAGGGGGATGTTGTTGAACACTGAAGCTTTCTTT. This translates into CASSFDRGMLLNTEAFF.